Following are 5 T cell receptor beta chains from one sample sequenced in a study of blood T cell repertoires in COVID-19. Profiling relied on immunoSEQ multiplex PCR, and the TCRdb table lists in-frame clones only, not all of them. The data show 250,000 or so clones, about 90% seen once. Source material: PBMCs or T cells enriched from blood (not recorded which). These receptors were collected from a man aged 50 to 59 who had been exposed to COVID-19.

As regards this clone: The same CDR3 can be traced to other DNA sequences in this sample. The chain employs TRBV7-2 and TRBJ2-7; tentative D call: TRBD1 (5 bases). The CDR3 spans 13 residues. V lost 4 bases, J lost 4 bases, and 11 bases lay in between. The germline gives CDR1 SGHTA, CDR2 FQGNSA. The CDR3 DNA sequence: TGTGCCAGCAGCTCCACAGGAGCTTACGAGCAGTACTTC. Translated: CASSSTGAYEQYF.

This chain links TRBV18 with TRBJ1-6; no definite D call. Per germline, CDR1 KGHSH and CDR2 LQKENI. This CDR3 spans 14 amino acids. V was clipped by 1 base and J by 7 bases, with 8 bases between them. The CDR3 spells CASSPQGGNSPLHF. The DNA of the CDR3 is TGTGCCAGCTCACCACAAGGAGGGAATTCACCCCTCCACTTT.

The chain has TRBV18 and TRBJ2-5, with 8 bases identical to TRBD2. Germline values: CDR1 KGHSH, CDR2 LQKENI. The length of the CDR3 is 14 residues. V lost 4 bases to trimming and J lost 5 bases; unmatched junction nucleotides: 6. The CDR3 DNA reads TGTGCCAGCTCACTGGCGGGGGGCGTCGAGACCCAGTACTTC. This codes for CASSLAGGVETQYF.

As concerns this clone: Other DNA sequences in the sample encode the same CDR3. J is TRBJ1-6 and V is TRBV6-5, with 7 bases fitting TRBD1. The V segment lost 4 bases and the J segment 7 bases; nucleotides outside the gene matches: 7. CDR1 is MNHEY, CDR2 SVGAGI, per germline. This CDR3 is built from 15 residues. The CDR3 DNA reads as TGTGCCAGCAGTTCCCGTACAGGGGAAAATTCACCCCTCCACTTT. Protein: CASSSRTGENSPLHF.

This chain joins TRBV11-2 and TRBJ1-1; D uncertain. The ends were cut back, 5 bases at V and 11 bases at J, with 18 bases in the middle. The CDR3 length is 13 residues. The V gene's germline CDR1 is SGHAT and CDR2 FQNNGV. CDR3 coding DNA: TGTGCCAGCAGCCCCCGCTTGGAGCTGGTGGCTTTCTTT. Amino acid sequence: CASSPRLELVAFF.